This is a list of T cell receptor beta chains from one sample in a study of blood T cell repertoires in COVID-19. Repertoires were generated with immunoSEQ multiplex PCR, while TCRdb's copy carries only in-frame clones and drops some. The sample contains about 150,000 clones, 80% to 90% of which appear only once. Sample: peripheral blood. Every receptor here comes from a woman between 45 and 65 years old in a cohort sampled during active or convalescent COVID-19. The CDR3 runs from the conserved cysteine through the conserved F or W. A D gene is named only where the DNA matches it firmly. Not every row has a clone size; where given, it reads once, few, many or a size class.

clone_size	d_call	v_call	j_call	cdr3_nt	cdr3_aa
NA	TRBD1	TRBV18	TRBJ1-6	TGTGCCAGCTCACCCCCGGACAGGGATCATTCACCCCTCCACTTT	CASSPPDRDHSPLHF
few	NA	TRBV6-4	TRBJ1-2	TGTGCCACCAGCAGGGGCCATGGCTACACCTTC	CATSRGHGYTF
NA	TRBD1	TRBV5-4	TRBJ1-1	TGTGCCAGCAGCTCCGGACAGGGGTTGATGAACACTGAAGCTTTCTTT	CASSSGQGLMNTEAFF
NA	NA	TRBV5-1	TRBJ2-5	TGCGCCAGCAGCCTAAATGTGGCGGTTCAAGAGACCCAGTACTTC	CASSLNVAVQETQYF
few	TRBD1	TRBV6-5	TRBJ2-7	TGTGCCAGCAGGATGGACAGGGACTACGAGCAGTACTTC	CASRMDRDYEQYF
few	NA	TRBV7-2	TRBJ1-2	TGTGCCAGCAGCGCTCAGGGGTTGGCTAACTATGGCTACACCTTC	CASSAQGLANYGYTF
NA	TRBD1	TRBV12-3/TRBV12-4	TRBJ1-1	TGTGCCAGCAGTCGGACAGGGGACACTGAAGCTTTCTTT	CASSRTGDTEAFF
NA	TRBD2	TRBV5-1	TRBJ2-3	TGCGCCAGCAGCTTGGAGCTGCTAGCGGGGGGTTCTCAGTATTTT	CASSLELLAGGSQYF
NA	NA	TRBV7-9	TRBJ1-1	TGTGCCAGCAGCTTCTTAGAGGCTTTCTTT	CASSFLEAFF
NA	NA	TRBV5-5	TRBJ2-2	TGTGCCAGCAGCTGGAAAGGTGGGCCCGACACCGGGGAGCTGTTTTTT	CASSWKGGPDTGELFF
few	NA	TRBV27	TRBJ2-2	TGTGCCAGCAGTTTATGGGACAATCCGAACACCGGGGAGCTGTTTTTT	CASSLWDNPNTGELFF
NA	TRBD1	TRBV12-5	TRBJ1-1	TGTGCTAGTGGGGACAGGGTAGGGAACACTGAAGCTTTCTTT	CASGDRVGNTEAFF
NA	NA	TRBV2	TRBJ1-6	TGTGCCAGCAGGGCTCCTGGGCTGTTGAGGGGGAATTCACCCCTCCACTTT	CASRAPGLLRGNSPLHF
NA	NA	TRBV7-2	TRBJ2-5	TGTGCCAGCAGCCTAATGCCGTTGCGGCAAGAGACCCAGTACTTC	CASSLMPLRQETQYF
NA	TRBD1	TRBV6-5	TRBJ1-4	TGTGCCAGCAGTTACGGGACAGACCCTAATGAAAAACTGTTTTTT	CASSYGTDPNEKLFF
NA	NA	TRBV6-5	TRBJ2-1	TGTGCCAGCAGTTTTCTCAATGAGCAGTTCTTC	CASSFLNEQFF
NA	TRBD1	TRBV7-3	TRBJ2-1	TGTGCCAGCGCTCGAGGACAGGTCGACAATGAGCAGTTCTTC	CASARGQVDNEQFF
NA	NA	TRBV19	TRBJ1-4	TGTGCCAGTAGTATCGACCGGGATCTTAATGAAAAACTGTTTTTT	CASSIDRDLNEKLFF
NA	NA	TRBV7-9	TRBJ1-2	TGTGCCAGCAGCTTAAATCCCCGCCGGGATGGCTACACCTTC	CASSLNPRRDGYTF
NA	TRBD2	TRBV12-5	TRBJ2-2	TGTGCTAGTGTTCCGACTAGCGGGGGGGCCCGGAACACCGGGGAGCTGTTTTTT	CASVPTSGGARNTGELFF
NA	NA	TRBV3-1/TRBV3-2	TRBJ1-3	TGTGCCAGCACCCAAGGGGGGGCTGGAAACACCATATATTTT	CASTQGGAGNTIYF
NA	TRBD1	TRBV9	TRBJ1-3	TGTGCCAGCAGCGTAGTCGGACAGGGACCAAACACCATATATTTT	CASSVVGQGPNTIYF
NA	NA	TRBV20-1	TRBJ1-2	TGCAGTGCTAGTTTTGAGGTCCGTGGCTACACCTTC	CSASFEVRGYTF